These T cell receptor beta chains were read from a single sample in a study of T-cell reconstitution after alpha-beta-depleted transplantation in children. TCRdb ran MiXCR on the PCR reads and lists one entry per CDR3 protein. Of about 580,000 distinct CDR3 sequences in the sample, 27% were seen once. The sequences come from PBMCs, collected before TCRalphabeta/CD19-depleted stem cell transplant. The receptors derive from a boy under two years old with Wiskott-Aldrich syndrome, due to receive a stem cell transplant. CDR3s include the opening cysteine and the closing phenylalanine or tryptophan.

CDR3 protein	V gene	J gene
CATRGGWDQPQHF	TRBV10-3	TRBJ1-5
CASSPPTGANYGYTF	TRBV5-6	TRBJ1-2
CASTTNPYNEQFF	TRBV12-3/TRBV12-4	TRBJ2-1
CSAREGGFSVSSYNEQFF	TRBV20-1	TRBJ2-1
CATSRDSRISYNEQFF	TRBV15	TRBJ2-1
CASSLRGGGDQPQHF	TRBV5-1	TRBJ1-5
CASSRGGSSYEQYF	TRBV5-1	TRBJ2-7
CSAAQGREKLFF	TRBV20-1	TRBJ1-4
CASSLRQEGNQPQHF	TRBV27	TRBJ1-5
CASSSSGSQETQYF	TRBV12-3/TRBV12-4	TRBJ2-5
CASSLAGVGPRELFF	TRBV5-5	TRBJ2-2
CASRPGAQGGYTF	TRBV28	TRBJ1-2
CASRTGSNEKLFF	TRBV5-1	TRBJ1-4
CASSQGPTGTPYEQYF	TRBV3-1	TRBJ2-7
CASSLPIGSGNTIYF	TRBV28	TRBJ1-3
CASSVGVAMNTEAFF	TRBV5-1	TRBJ1-1
CATSEGFSTDTQYF	TRBV24-1	TRBJ2-3
CASSLRGSGYNEQFF	TRBV12-3/TRBV12-4	TRBJ2-1
CAIKPPPYVGEKLFF	TRBV6-1	TRBJ1-4
CASSQDGFFVTGELFF	TRBV4-1	TRBJ2-2
CASSPLAGVGYNEQFF	TRBV7-9	TRBJ2-1
CASSSVGGSQETQYF	TRBV5-1	TRBJ2-5
CASSQDRPAGSTDTQYF	TRBV4-2	TRBJ2-3
CASNGGAHPYNEQFF	TRBV5-1	TRBJ2-1
CASGTSGDRTDTQYF	TRBV5-1	TRBJ2-3
CASSLDGLKPQHF	TRBV12-3/TRBV12-4	TRBJ1-5
CASSQVMTSGPSTDTQYF	TRBV3-1	TRBJ2-3
CAINRGGTGELFF	TRBV10-3	TRBJ2-2
CASIKDRVETEAFF	TRBV6-1	TRBJ1-1
CASSLAQGDTGELFF	TRBV5-1	TRBJ2-2
CATQGFPNQPQHF	TRBV28	TRBJ1-5